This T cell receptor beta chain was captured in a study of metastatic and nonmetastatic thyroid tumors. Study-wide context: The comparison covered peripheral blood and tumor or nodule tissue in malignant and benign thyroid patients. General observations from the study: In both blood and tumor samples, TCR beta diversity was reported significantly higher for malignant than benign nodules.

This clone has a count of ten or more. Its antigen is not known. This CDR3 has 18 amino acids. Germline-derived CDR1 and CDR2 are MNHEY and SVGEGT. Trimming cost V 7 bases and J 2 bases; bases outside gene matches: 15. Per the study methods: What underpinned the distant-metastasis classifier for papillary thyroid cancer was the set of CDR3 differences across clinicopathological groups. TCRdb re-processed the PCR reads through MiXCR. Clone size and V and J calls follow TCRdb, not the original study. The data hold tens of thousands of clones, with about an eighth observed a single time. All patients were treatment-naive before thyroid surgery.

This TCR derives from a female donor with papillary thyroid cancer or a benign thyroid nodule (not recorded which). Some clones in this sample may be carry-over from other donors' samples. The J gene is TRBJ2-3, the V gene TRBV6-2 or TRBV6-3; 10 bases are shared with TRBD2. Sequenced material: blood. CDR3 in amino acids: CASKESSGRAGFTDTQYF. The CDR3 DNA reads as TGTGCCAGCAAGGAATCCAGCGGGAGGGCCGGCTTCACAGATACGCAGTATTTT.